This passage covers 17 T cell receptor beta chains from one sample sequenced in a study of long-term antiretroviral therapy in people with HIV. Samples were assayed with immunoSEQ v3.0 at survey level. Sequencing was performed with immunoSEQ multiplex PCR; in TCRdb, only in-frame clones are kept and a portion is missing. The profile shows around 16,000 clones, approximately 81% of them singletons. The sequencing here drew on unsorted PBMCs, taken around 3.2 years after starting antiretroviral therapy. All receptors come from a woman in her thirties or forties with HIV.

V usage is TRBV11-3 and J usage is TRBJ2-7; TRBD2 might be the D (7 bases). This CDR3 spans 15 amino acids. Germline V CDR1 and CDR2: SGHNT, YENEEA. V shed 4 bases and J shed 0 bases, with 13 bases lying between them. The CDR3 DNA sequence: TGTGCCAGCAGCTCGGGGGGCCCGGGCTCCTACGAGCAGTACTTC. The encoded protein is CASSSGGPGSYEQYF.

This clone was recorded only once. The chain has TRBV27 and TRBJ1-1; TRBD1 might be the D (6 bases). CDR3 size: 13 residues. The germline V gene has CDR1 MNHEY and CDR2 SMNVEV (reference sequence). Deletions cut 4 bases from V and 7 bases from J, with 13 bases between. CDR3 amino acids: CASSSGTTVEAFF. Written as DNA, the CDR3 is TGTGCCAGCAGTTCCGGGACAACAGTTGAAGCTTTCTTT.

CDR3 in DNA: TGCGCCAGCAGCCTTAGCGGGGTCGGCACAGATACGCAGTATTTT. Protein: CASSLSGVGTDTQYF. The rearrangement joins TRBV5-1 to TRBJ2-3; TRBD2 matches at 8 bases. The J segment lost 1 base and the V segment lost 4 bases, leaving 5 bases of the junction unmatched. CDR1 SGHRS and CDR2 YFSETQ come from the germline V gene. This CDR3 has 15 residues. The full variable domain, with the rest looked up from reference TRBV5-1 and TRBJ2-3, is KAGVTQTPRYLIKTRGQQVTLSCSPISGHRSVSWYQQTPGQGLQFLFEYFSETQRNKGNFPGRFSGRQFSNSRSEMNVSTLELGDSALYLCASSLSGVGTDTQYFGPGTRLTVL.

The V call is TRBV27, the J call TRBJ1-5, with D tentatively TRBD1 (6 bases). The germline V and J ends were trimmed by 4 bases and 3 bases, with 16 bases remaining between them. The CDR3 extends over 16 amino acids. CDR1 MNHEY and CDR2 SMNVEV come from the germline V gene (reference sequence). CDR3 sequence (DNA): TGTGCCAGCAGTTCCCAGGGGACTCATTACAATCAGCCCCAGCATTTT. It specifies CASSSQGTHYNQPQHF.

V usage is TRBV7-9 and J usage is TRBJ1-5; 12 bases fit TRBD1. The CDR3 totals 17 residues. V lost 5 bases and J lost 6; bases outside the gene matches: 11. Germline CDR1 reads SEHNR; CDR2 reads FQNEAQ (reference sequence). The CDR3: CASSPLGTGGAFQPQHF. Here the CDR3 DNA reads TGTGCCAGCAGCCCGCTCGGGACAGGGGGCGCGTTTCAGCCCCAGCATTTT.

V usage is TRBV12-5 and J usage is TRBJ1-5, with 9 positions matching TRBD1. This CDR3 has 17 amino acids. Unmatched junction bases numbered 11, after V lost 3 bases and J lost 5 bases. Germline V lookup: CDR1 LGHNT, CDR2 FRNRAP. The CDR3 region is CASGFQTDRGVYQPQHF. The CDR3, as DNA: TGTGCTAGTGGTTTTCAGACCGACAGGGGGGTATATCAGCCCCAGCATTTT.

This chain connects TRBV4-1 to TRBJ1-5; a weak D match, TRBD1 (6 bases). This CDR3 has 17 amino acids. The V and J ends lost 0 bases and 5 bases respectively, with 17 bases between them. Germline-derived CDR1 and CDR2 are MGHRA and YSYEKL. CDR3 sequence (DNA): TGCGCCAGCAGCCAAGATCCCCCCGGCAGGGGCTATCAGCCCCAGCATTTT. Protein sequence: CASSQDPPGRGYQPQHF.

The chain's CDR3 is CSVVQHIQYF. In DNA form, the CDR3 reads TGCAGCGTTGTGCAACACATTCAGTACTTC. The V and J genes are TRBV29-1 and TRBJ2-4; D remains ambiguous. Per the germline V gene, CDR1 is SQVTM and CDR2 is ANQGSEA. The CDR3 sequence is 10 residues long. Deletions cut 4 bases from V and 8 bases from J, with 6 bases between.

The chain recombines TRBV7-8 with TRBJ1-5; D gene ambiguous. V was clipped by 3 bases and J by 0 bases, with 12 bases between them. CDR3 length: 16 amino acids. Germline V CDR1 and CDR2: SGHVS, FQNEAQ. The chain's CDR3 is CASSFGILDSNQPQHF. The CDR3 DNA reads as TGTGCCAGCAGCTTCGGTATCCTTGATAGCAATCAGCCCCAGCATTTT.

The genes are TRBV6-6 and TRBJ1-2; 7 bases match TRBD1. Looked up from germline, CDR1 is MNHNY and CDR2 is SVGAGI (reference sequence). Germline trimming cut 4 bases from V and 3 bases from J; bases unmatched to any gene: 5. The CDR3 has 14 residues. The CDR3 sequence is CASSSVGQDYGYTF. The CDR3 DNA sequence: TGTGCCAGCAGTTCCGTAGGACAGGACTATGGCTACACCTTC.

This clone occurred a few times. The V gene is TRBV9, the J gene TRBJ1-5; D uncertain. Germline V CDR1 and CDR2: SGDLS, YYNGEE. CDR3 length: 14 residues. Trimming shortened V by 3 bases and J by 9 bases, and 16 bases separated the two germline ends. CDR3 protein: CASSASDGTGPQHF. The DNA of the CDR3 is TGTGCCAGCAGCGCCTCGGACGGCACGGGGCCCCAGCATTTT.

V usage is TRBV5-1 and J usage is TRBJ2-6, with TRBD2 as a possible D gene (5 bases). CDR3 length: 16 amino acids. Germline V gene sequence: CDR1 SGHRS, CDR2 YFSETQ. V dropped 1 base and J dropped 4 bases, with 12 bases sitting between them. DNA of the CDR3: TGCGCCAGCAGCTTGTACCTAGCCGAGGGGGCCAACGTCCTGACTTTC. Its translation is CASSLYLAEGANVLTF.

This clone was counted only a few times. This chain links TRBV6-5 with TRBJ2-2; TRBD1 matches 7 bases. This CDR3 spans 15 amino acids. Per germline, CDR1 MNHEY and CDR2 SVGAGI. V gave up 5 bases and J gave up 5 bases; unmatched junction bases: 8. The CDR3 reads CASSNTGVSTGELFF. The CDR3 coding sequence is TGTGCCAGCAGTAACACAGGGGTTTCAACCGGGGAGCTGTTTTTT.

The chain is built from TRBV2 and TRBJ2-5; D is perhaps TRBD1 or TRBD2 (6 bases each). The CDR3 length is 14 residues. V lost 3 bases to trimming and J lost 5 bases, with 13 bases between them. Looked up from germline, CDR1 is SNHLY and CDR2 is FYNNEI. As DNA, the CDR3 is TGTGCCAGCAGTGAGTCGGGGGCCTTCGAGACCCAGTACTTC. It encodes CASSESGAFETQYF.

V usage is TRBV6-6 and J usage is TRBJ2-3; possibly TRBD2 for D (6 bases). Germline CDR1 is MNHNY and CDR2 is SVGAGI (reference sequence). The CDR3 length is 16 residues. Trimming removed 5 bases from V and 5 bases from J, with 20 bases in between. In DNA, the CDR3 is TGTGCCAGCAGTCCGGGGGACCGGGCCGCGGTAGATACGCAGTATTTT. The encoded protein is CASSPGDRAAVDTQYF.

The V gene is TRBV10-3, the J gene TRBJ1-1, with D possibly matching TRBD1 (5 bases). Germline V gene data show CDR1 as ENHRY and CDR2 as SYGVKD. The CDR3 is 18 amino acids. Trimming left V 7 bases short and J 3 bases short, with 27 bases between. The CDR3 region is CAITQVARVGSSDTEAFF. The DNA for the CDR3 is TGTGCCATCACCCAGGTGGCCAGGGTGGGATCGTCGGACACTGAAGCTTTCTTT.

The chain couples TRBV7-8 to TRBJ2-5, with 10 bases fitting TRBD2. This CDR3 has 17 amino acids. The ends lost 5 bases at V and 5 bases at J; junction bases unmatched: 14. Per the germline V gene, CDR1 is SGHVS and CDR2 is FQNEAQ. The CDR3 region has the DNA TGTGCCAGCAGCCCGGGCGAGCGGGGGGGCCGAGGGGAGACCCAGTACTTC. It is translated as CASSPGERGGRGETQYF.